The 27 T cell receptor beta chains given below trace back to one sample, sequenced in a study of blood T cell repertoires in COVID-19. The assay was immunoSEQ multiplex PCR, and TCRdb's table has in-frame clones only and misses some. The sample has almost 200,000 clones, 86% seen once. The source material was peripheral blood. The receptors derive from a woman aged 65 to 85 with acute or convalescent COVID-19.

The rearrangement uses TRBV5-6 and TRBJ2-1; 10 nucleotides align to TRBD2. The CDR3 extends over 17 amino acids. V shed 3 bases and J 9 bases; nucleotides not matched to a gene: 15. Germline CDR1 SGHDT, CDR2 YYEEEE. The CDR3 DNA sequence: TGTGCCAGCAGCTCTGACACTAGCGGGGTCTCACGGGGTGAGCAGTTCTTC. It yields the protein CASSSDTSGVSRGEQFF.

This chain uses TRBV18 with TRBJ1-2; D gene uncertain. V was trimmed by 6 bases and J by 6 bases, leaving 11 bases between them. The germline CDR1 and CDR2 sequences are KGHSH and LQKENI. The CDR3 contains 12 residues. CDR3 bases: TGTGCCAGCTCCAATAGCGGGGATGGCTACACCTTC. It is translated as CASSNSGDGYTF.

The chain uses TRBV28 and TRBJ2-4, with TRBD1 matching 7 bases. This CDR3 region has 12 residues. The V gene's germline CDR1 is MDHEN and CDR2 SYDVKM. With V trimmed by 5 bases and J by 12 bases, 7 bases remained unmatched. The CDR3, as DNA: TGTGCCAGCAGTGAAACAGGGGCGGGTCAGTACTTC. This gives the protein CASSETGAGQYF.

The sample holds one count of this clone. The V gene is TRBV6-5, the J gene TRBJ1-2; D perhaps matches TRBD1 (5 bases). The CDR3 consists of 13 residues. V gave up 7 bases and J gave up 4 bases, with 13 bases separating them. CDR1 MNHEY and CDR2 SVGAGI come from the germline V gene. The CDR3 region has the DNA TGTGCCAGCACGCTCGGGGGGATCTATGGCTACACCTTC. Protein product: CASTLGGIYGYTF.

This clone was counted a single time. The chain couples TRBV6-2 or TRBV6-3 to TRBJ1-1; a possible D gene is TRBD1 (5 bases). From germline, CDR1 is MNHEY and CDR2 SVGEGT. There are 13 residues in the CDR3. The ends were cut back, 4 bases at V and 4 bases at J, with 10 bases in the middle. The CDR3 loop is CASSSTVFTEAFF. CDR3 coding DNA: TGTGCCAGCAGTTCGACAGTTTTCACTGAAGCTTTCTTT.

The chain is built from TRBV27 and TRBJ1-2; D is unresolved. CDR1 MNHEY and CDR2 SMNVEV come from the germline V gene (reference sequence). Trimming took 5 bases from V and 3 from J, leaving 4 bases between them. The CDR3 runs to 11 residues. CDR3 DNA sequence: TGTGCCAGCAGTGACTACTATGGCTACACCTTC. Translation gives CASSDYYGYTF.

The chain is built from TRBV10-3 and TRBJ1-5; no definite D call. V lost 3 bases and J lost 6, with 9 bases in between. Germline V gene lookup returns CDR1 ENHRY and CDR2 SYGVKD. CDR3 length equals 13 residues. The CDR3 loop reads CAISDEVPQPQHF. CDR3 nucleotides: TGTGCCATCAGTGACGAGGTACCTCAGCCCCAGCATTTT.

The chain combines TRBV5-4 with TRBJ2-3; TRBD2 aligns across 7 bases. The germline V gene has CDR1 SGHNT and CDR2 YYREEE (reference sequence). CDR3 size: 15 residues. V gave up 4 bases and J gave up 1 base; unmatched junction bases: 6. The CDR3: CASSESSGRTDTQYF. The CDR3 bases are TGTGCCAGCAGCGAATCTAGCGGACGCACAGATACGCAGTATTTT.

CDR3 in amino acids: CATRRGTYNSPLHF. The CDR3 nucleotides read TGTGCCACACGGCGGGGCACCTATAATTCACCCCTCCACTTT. This chain connects TRBV6-5 to TRBJ1-6; possibly TRBD1 for D (5 bases). The V and J ends lost 10 bases and 2 bases respectively, with 12 bases between them. Per germline, CDR1 MNHEY and CDR2 SVGAGI. This CDR3 contains 14 residues.

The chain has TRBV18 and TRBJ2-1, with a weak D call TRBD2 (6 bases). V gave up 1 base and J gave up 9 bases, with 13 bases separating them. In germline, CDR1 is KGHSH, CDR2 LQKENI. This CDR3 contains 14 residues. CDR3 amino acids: CASSPRPGVGEQFF. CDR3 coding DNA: TGTGCCAGCTCACCACGGCCGGGGGTCGGTGAGCAGTTCTTC.

In nucleotides, the CDR3 is TGTGCCAGTAGTATACGCATCTATAGCAATCAGCCCCAGCATTTT. Protein product: CASSIRIYSNQPQHF. V usage is TRBV19 and J usage is TRBJ1-5; unclear D gene. This CDR3 contains 15 residues. The germline gives CDR1 LNHDA, CDR2 SQIVND (reference sequence). Trimming left V 2 bases short and J 0 bases short, with 8 bases between.

CDR3 loop: CASSMVASAYNEQFF. The CDR3 DNA sequence: TGTGCCAGTAGTATGGTGGCTAGCGCATACAATGAGCAGTTCTTC. V is TRBV19 and J is TRBJ2-1, with D possibly being TRBD2 (6 bases). Germline V lookup: CDR1 LNHDA, CDR2 SQIVND (reference sequence). The CDR3 extends over 15 amino acids. V shed 3 bases and J shed 4 bases, with 13 bases lying between them.

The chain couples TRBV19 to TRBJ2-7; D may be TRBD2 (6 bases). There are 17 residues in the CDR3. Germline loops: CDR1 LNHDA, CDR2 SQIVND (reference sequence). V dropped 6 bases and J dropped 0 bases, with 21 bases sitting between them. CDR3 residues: CASSPFIVGGGSYEQYF. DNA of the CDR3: TGTGCCAGTAGCCCTTTCATAGTCGGGGGAGGCTCCTACGAGCAGTACTTC.

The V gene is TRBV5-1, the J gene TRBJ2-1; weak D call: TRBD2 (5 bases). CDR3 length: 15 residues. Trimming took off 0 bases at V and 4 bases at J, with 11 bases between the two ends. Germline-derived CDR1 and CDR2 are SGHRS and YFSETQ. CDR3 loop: CASSLESGFYNEQFF. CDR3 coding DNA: TGCGCCAGCAGCTTGGAGTCGGGATTTTACAATGAGCAGTTCTTC.

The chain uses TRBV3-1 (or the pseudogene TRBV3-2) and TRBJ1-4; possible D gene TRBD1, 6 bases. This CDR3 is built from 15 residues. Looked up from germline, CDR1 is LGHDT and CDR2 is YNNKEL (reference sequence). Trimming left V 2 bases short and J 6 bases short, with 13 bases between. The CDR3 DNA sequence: TGTGCCAGCAGCCAACGGACCCCAGGGGATGAAAAACTGTTTTTT. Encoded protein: CASSQRTPGDEKLFF.

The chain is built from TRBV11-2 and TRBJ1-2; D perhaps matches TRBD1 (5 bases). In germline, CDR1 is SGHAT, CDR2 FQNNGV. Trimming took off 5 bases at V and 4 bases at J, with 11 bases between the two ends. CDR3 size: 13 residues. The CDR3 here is CASSLRVAYGYTF. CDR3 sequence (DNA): TGTGCCAGCAGCCTCAGGGTGGCCTATGGCTACACCTTC.

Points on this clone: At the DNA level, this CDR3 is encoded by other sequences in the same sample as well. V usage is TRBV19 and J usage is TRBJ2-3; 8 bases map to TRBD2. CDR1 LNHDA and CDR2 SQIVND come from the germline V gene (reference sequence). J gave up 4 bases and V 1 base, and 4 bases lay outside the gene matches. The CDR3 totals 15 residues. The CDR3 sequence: CASSIAGAGADTQYF. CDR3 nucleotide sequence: TGTGCCAGTAGTATAGCGGGAGCGGGGGCAGATACGCAGTATTTT.

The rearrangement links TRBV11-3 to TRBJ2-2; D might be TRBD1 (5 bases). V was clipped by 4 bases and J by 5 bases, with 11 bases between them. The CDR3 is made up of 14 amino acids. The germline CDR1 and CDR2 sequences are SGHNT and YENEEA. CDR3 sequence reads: CASSSGLATGELFF. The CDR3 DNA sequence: TGTGCCAGCAGCTCAGGGTTGGCGACCGGGGAGCTGTTTTTT.

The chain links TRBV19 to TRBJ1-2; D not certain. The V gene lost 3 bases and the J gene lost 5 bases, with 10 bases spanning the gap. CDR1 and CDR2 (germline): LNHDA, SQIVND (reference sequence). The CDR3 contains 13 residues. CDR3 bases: TGTGCCAGTAGTATGGCAGAAGAATATGGCTACACCTTC. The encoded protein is CASSMAEEYGYTF. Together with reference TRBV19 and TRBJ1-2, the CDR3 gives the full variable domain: DGGITQSPKYLFRKEGQNVTLSCEQNLNHDAMYWYRQDPGQGLRLIYYSQIVNDFQKGDIAEGYSVSREKKESFPLTVTSAQKNPTAFYLCASSMAEEYGYTFGSGTRLTVV.

CDR3 in amino acids: CASTEARAGTGELFF. As DNA, the CDR3 is TGTGCCAGCACAGAGGCGCGGGCGGGCACCGGGGAGCTGTTTTTT. V usage is TRBV2 and J usage is TRBJ2-2; the D gene is possibly TRBD2 (5 bases). The germline V gene has CDR1 SNHLY and CDR2 FYNNEI. Trimming removed 7 bases from V and 4 bases from J, with 16 bases in between. This CDR3 contains 15 residues.

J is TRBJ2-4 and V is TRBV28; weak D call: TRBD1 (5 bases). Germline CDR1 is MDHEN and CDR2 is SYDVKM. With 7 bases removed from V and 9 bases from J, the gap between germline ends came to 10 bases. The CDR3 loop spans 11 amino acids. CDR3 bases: TGTGCCAGCACCTCCCAGGGCATTCAGTACTTC. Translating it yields CASTSQGIQYF.

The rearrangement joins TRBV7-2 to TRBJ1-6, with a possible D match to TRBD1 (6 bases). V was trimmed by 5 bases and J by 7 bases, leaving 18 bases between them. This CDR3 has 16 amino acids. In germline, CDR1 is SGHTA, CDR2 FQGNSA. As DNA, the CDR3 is TGTGCCAGCAGCGCGGAGATTGGACAGCTCAATTCACCCCTCCACTTT. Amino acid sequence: CASSAEIGQLNSPLHF.

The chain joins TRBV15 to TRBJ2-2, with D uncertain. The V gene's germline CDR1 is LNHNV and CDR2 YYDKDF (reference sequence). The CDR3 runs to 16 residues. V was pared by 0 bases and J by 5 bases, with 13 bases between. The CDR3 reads CATSRDLSRLTGELFF. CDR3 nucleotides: TGTGCCACCAGCAGAGATCTTTCCCGACTTACCGGGGAGCTGTTTTTT. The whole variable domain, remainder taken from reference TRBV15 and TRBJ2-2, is DAMVIQNPRYQVTQFGKPVTLSCSQTLNHNVMYWYQQKSSQAPKLLFHYYDKDFNNEADTPDNFQSRRPNTSFCFLDIRSPGLGDTAMYLCATSRDLSRLTGELFFGEGSRLTVL.

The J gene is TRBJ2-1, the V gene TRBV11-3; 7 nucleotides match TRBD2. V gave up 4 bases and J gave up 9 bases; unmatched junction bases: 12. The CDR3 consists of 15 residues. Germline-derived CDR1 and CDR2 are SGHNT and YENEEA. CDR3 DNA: TGTGCCAGCAGCTACCCTAGCGGCCGGATGGGTGAGCAGTTCTTC. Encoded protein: CASSYPSGRMGEQFF.

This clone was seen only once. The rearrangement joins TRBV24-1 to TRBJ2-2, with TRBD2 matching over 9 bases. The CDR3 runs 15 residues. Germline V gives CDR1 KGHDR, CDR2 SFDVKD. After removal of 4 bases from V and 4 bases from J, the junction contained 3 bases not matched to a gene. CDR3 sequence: CATSEAGGSTGELFF. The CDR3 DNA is TGTGCCACCAGTGAAGCGGGAGGTAGCACCGGGGAGCTGTTTTTT.

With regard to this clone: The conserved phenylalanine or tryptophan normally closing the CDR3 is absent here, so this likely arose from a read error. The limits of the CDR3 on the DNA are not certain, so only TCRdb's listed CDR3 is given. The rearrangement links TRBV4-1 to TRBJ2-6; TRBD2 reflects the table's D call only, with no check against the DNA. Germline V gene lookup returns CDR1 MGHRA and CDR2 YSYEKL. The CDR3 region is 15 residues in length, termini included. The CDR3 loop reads CASSPPNGTSGRTCS.

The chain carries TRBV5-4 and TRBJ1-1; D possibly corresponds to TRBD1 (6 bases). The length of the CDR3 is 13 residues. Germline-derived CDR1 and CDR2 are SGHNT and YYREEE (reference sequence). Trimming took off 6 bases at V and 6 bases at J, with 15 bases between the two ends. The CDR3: CASTPRGGAEAFF. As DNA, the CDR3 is TGTGCCAGCACCCCTAGAGGGGGGGCTGAAGCTTTCTTT. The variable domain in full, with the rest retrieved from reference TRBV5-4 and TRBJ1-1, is ETGVTQSPTHLIKTRGQQVTLRCSSQSGHNTVSWYQQALGQGPQFIFQYYREEENGRGNFPPRFSGLQFPNYSSELNVNALELDDSALYLCASTPRGGAEAFFGQGTRLTVV.